What follows are 27 T cell receptor beta chains derived from one specimen sequenced in a study of shared clonotypes between healthy human individuals (dated by TCRdb to the early 2020s). The library relied on the immunoSEQ multiplex PCR assay. In TCRdb, the immuneACCESS table is reduced to in-frame sequences with V and J assigned. These tables do not hold every clone; where another copy was compared, an unresolved V gene accounts for under half, and the others remain unexplained. A total of some 1,600,000 clones appear in this sample, around 98% of them only once. The ten biggest clones cover about 0.45% of the sample. The sequenced material came from naive CD4+ T cells sorted from blood. Read against the paper, the sample's cell subset or site label means: CD45RA+ positively selected. These receptors came from a man aged 25 to 40 in good health.

The V call is TRBV4-2, the J call TRBJ2-3, with 8 positions matching TRBD2. Germline V gene data show CDR1 as LGHNA and CDR2 as YNFKEQ. CDR3 length: 18 residues. The V and J ends lost 3 bases and 0 bases, in that order; junction bases with no gene match: 11. The CDR3 region has the DNA TGTGCCAGCAGCCACCTCTTCGGGGGGGGGACTAGCACAGATACGCAGTATTTT. Amino acids: CASSHLFGGGTSTDTQYF.

In regard to this clone: Other DNA sequences of this sample code for an identical CDR3. The chain uses TRBV5-1 and TRBJ2-7; D gene ambiguous. CDR1 and CDR2 from the germline V gene are SGHRS and YFSETQ. The CDR3 spans 13 residues. V lost 1 base to trimming and J lost 4 bases, with 9 bases between them. The CDR3 DNA follows: TGCGCCAGCAGCTTGCGTGTTGATTACGAGCAGTACTTC. Translated: CASSLRVDYEQYF.

The rearrangement links TRBV5-1 to TRBJ1-1; a weak D match, TRBD1 (5 bases). The V end lost 6 bases, the J end lost 2 bases, and 11 bases lay between the germline ends. The CDR3 is 13 residues long. Germline CDR1 is SGHRS and CDR2 is YFSETQ. CDR3 protein: CASKPDSNTEAFF. As DNA, the CDR3 is TGCGCCAGCAAACCAGACAGTAACACTGAAGCTTTCTTT.

The rearrangement links TRBV5-1 to TRBJ2-3, with 7 bases lining up with TRBD2. V lost 1 base to trimming and J lost 5 bases; unmatched junction nucleotides: 7. The CDR3 length is 15 residues. Germline-derived CDR1 and CDR2 are SGHRS and YFSETQ. This chain's CDR3 is CASSLPSGPLDTQYF. The CDR3 DNA follows: TGCGCCAGCAGCTTGCCTAGCGGTCCATTAGATACGCAGTATTTT.

The chain is built from TRBV30 and TRBJ2-1; D is unresolved. The CDR3 has 13 amino acids. Germline loops: CDR1 GTSNPN, CDR2 SVGIG (reference sequence). V shed 0 bases and J shed 5 bases, with 8 bases lying between them. As DNA, the CDR3 is TGTGCCTGGAGTGTACGTAGCCACAATGAGCAGTTCTTC. This translates into CAWSVRSHNEQFF.

The chain is built from TRBV7-9 and TRBJ2-7, with TRBD2 matching 14 bases. The ends lost 4 bases at V and 5 bases at J; junction bases unmatched: 13. Germline CDR1 reads SEHNR; CDR2 reads FQNEAQ (reference sequence). The CDR3 is 18 residues long. The CDR3 nucleotides are TGTGCCAGCAGCTCTAGGACTAGCGGGAGGCTTACACCTAACGAGCAGTACTTC. Its protein is CASSSRTSGRLTPNEQYF. Full variable domain (remainder filled in from reference TRBV7-9 and TRBJ2-7): DTGVSQNPRHKITKRGQNVTFRCDPISEHNRLYWYRQTLGQGPEFLTYFQNEAQLEKSRLLSDRFSAERPKGSFSTLEIQRTEQGDSAMYLCASSSRTSGRLTPNEQYFGPGTRLTVT.

On this clone: Other DNA sequences in this specimen translate into the identical CDR3. The CDR3, as DNA: TGTGCCTGGAGTGTTGCCATCTCTGGAAACACCATATATTTT. Encoded protein: CAWSVAISGNTIYF. This chain links TRBV30 with TRBJ1-3; D is undetermined. The CDR3 loop spans 14 amino acids. Per germline, CDR1 GTSNPN and CDR2 SVGIG (reference sequence). The V end was cut by 0 bases, the J end by 0 bases, with 6 bases between.

The chain links TRBV18 to TRBJ1-5; maybe TRBD1 (5 bases). Deletions cut 8 bases from V and 0 bases from J, with 8 bases between. This CDR3 spans 13 amino acids. Per the germline V gene, CDR1 is KGHSH and CDR2 is LQKENI. CDR3 sequence reads: CASTTGSNQPQHF. CDR3 bases: TGTGCCAGCACCACAGGTAGCAATCAGCCCCAGCATTTT.

Only one count was recorded for this clone. CDR3 in DNA: TGTGCCAGCAGCCCCCAAGACAGTTCCTACGAGCAGTACTTC. It yields the protein CASSPQDSSYEQYF. The chain carries TRBV11-2 and TRBJ2-7; TRBD1 is a possible D gene (5 bases). Germline values: CDR1 SGHAT, CDR2 FQNNGV. The CDR3 covers 14 residues. V lost 5 bases, J lost 1 base, and 12 bases lay in between.

On this clone: This specimen includes other DNA sequences encoding the same CDR3. This rearrangement joins TRBV5-5 to TRBJ2-7, with a tentative D call TRBD1 (6 bases). Trimming removed 1 base at V and 0 bases at J, with 8 bases between. Looked up from germline, CDR1 is SGHKS and CDR2 is YYEKEE (reference sequence). This CDR3 region has 14 residues. CDR3 DNA sequence: TGTGCCAGCAGCTTGACAGGGAGCTCCTACGAGCAGTACTTC. Its translation is CASSLTGSSYEQYF.

This sequence joins TRBV19 and TRBJ2-3; 12 bases align to TRBD1. Germline trimming cut 4 bases from V and 0 bases from J; bases unmatched to any gene: 17. CDR1 is LNHDA and CDR2 is SQIVND in the germline V gene (reference sequence). The CDR3 is 21 amino acids. CDR3 region: CASSSNRDRGLGSSSTDTQYF. The CDR3 bases are TGTGCCAGTAGTAGCAACCGGGACAGGGGGCTAGGAAGTTCTAGCACAGATACGCAGTATTTT.

The chain joins TRBV7-6 to TRBJ2-3, with D uncertain. V was clipped by 2 bases and J by 3 bases, with 6 bases between them. Germline V gene data show CDR1 as SGHVS and CDR2 as FNYEAQ. This CDR3 is 13 amino acids long. CDR3 protein: CASSLPTTDTQYF. The CDR3 bases are TGTGCCAGCAGCTTACCAACGACAGATACGCAGTATTTT.

This clone was counted between two and nine times. The rearrangement links TRBV2 to TRBJ2-2; D gene uncertain. V shed 6 bases and J shed 3 bases, with 5 bases lying between them. Germline-derived CDR1 and CDR2 are SNHLY and FYNNEI. The CDR3 is made up of 12 amino acids. CDR3 in amino acids: CASSVHTGELFF. For the CDR3, the DNA is TGTGCCAGCAGCGTTCACACCGGGGAGCTGTTTTTT.

Here the CDR3 reads CAITPRESGEQYF. CDR3 coding DNA: TGTGCCATCACCCCGCGGGAGTCGGGCGAGCAGTACTTC. The chain is built from TRBV10-3 and TRBJ2-7, with 7 bases identical to TRBD2. CDR1 is ENHRY and CDR2 is SYGVKD in the germline V gene. The CDR3 extends over 13 amino acids. The V and J ends lost 7 bases and 6 bases, in that order; junction bases with no gene match: 9.

This sequence joins TRBV18 and TRBJ2-2; D remains ambiguous. From germline, CDR1 is KGHSH and CDR2 LQKENI. The CDR3 loop spans 16 amino acids. V was trimmed by 2 bases and J by 0 bases, leaving 10 bases between them. The CDR3 bases are TGTGCCAGCTCACCAATTTGGAAGTCGAACACCGGGGAGCTGTTTTTT. Translated, it gives CASSPIWKSNTGELFF. The full variable domain, rest sourced from reference TRBV18 and TRBJ2-2, is NAGVMQNPRHLVRRRGQEARLRCSPMKGHSHVYWYRQLPEEGLKFMVYLQKENIIDESGMPKERFSAEFPKEGPSILRIQQVVRGDSAAYFCASSPIWKSNTGELFFGEGSRLTVL.

The V call is TRBV11-1, the J call TRBJ1-2; no clear D. The CDR3 length is 12 residues. V was shortened by 4 bases and J by 5 bases, with 8 bases between the two germline ends. The germline CDR1 and CDR2 sequences are SGHAT and FQDESV (reference sequence). CDR3 residues: CASSSGSYGYTF. CDR3 DNA sequence: TGTGCCAGCAGCTCCGGGAGTTATGGCTACACCTTC.

The chain carries TRBV7-3 and TRBJ2-1; 9 bases align to TRBD2. This CDR3 has 15 residues. The junction had 8 bases not matched to a gene; V was cut back by 1 base and J by 10 bases. Germline assignment: CDR1 SGHTA and CDR2 FQGTGA. In DNA, the CDR3 is TGTGCCAGCAGCTTAATAGCCGGGACTAGCACGGAGCAGTTCTTC. Amino acid sequence: CASSLIAGTSTEQFF.

This chain links TRBV18 with TRBJ2-1, with 9 bases lining up with TRBD1. CDR1 is KGHSH, CDR2 LQKENI, per germline. The CDR3 has 14 amino acids. V gave up 6 bases and J gave up 8 bases; unmatched junction bases: 8. The CDR3 sequence is CASSSGTGWDEQFF. CDR3 nucleotides: TGTGCCAGCTCTTCCGGGACAGGGTGGGATGAGCAGTTCTTC.

The CDR3 bases are TGTGCCAGCAGTCCTAGCGGCACAAACAATGAGCAGTTCTTC. This encodes CASSPSGTNNEQFF. The chain joins TRBV28 to TRBJ2-1; 7 nucleotides match TRBD2. Germline assignment: CDR1 MDHEN and CDR2 SYDVKM. There are 14 residues in the CDR3. V shed 5 bases, J shed 5 bases, and the junction held 6 bases outside the gene matches.

The chain is built from TRBV18 and TRBJ2-2; the match to TRBD1 covers 9 bases. CDR1 is KGHSH, CDR2 LQKENI, per germline. V shed 3 bases and J 4 bases; nucleotides not matched to a gene: 9. The CDR3 consists of 17 residues. The CDR3 region has the DNA TGTGCCAGCTCACCTCTGACCGGGACAGGGATCACCGGGGAGCTGTTTTTT. Translating gives CASSPLTGTGITGELFF.

J is TRBJ2-7 and V is TRBV29-1; weak D call: TRBD2 (5 bases). Germline assignment: CDR1 SQVTM and CDR2 ANQGSEA. V lost 0 bases, J lost 3 bases, and 12 bases lay in between. The CDR3 is made up of 14 amino acids. In nucleotides, the CDR3 is TGCAGCGTTGAAGATCCGGACTCAATCTACGAGCAGTACTTC. Its translation is CSVEDPDSIYEQYF.

In regard to this clone: Other DNA sequences in the sample encode the same CDR3. V usage is TRBV28 and J usage is TRBJ1-2; D remains ambiguous. Deletions cut 5 bases from V and 0 bases from J, with 7 bases between. Germline values: CDR1 MDHEN, CDR2 SYDVKM. CDR3 size: 13 residues. Here the CDR3 reads CASSGPANYGYTF. DNA of the CDR3: TGTGCCAGCAGTGGACCGGCTAACTATGGCTACACCTTC.

CDR3: CASSLVPQAVSYEQYF. Here the CDR3 DNA reads TGTGCCAGCAGTTTAGTTCCCCAGGCCGTCTCCTACGAGCAGTACTTC. This chain links TRBV28 with TRBJ2-7; the D is unclear. The germline gives CDR1 MDHEN, CDR2 SYDVKM. This CDR3 comprises 16 residues. V gave up 2 bases and J gave up 0 bases, with 14 bases separating them.

This clone was seen a single time. This chain links TRBV10-2 with TRBJ2-3; D not resolved. This CDR3 spans 14 amino acids. Germline V CDR1 and CDR2: WSHSY, SAAADI. Trimming cost V 0 bases and J 3 bases, with 7 bases left between them. The CDR3 protein is CASSESSLTDTQYF. The CDR3 bases are TGCGCCAGCAGTGAGTCGAGTTTGACAGATACGCAGTATTTT.

The gene calls are TRBV30 and TRBJ2-1; 9 nucleotides agree with TRBD1. This CDR3 is built from 15 residues. CDR1 and CDR2 (germline): GTSNPN, SVGIG (reference sequence). The V gene end was trimmed by 3 bases and the J gene end by 1 base; junction bases not matched to a gene: 4. The CDR3 region has the DNA TGTGCCTGGAGGGGACAGGGCTATTCCTACAATGAGCAGTTCTTC. As protein: CAWRGQGYSYNEQFF.

The rearrangement joins TRBV10-3 to TRBJ2-2; 11 bases are shared with TRBD2. There are 16 residues in the CDR3. J lost 5 bases, V lost 6 bases, and 8 bases had no gene match. CDR1 is ENHRY and CDR2 is SYGVKD in the germline V gene. CDR3: CAIRGTSGTVTGELFF. CDR3 bases: TGTGCCATCAGGGGGACTAGCGGAACGGTAACCGGGGAGCTGTTTTTT.

The chain combines TRBV2 with TRBJ2-1; the D is unclear. This CDR3 spans 15 amino acids. V lost 4 bases and J 4 bases, leaving 14 bases between the germline ends. Germline V gene sequence: CDR1 SNHLY, CDR2 FYNNEI. As DNA, the CDR3 is TGTGCCAGCAGTGTGAGACAAGGGAATTACAATGAGCAGTTCTTC. It is translated as CASSVRQGNYNEQFF.